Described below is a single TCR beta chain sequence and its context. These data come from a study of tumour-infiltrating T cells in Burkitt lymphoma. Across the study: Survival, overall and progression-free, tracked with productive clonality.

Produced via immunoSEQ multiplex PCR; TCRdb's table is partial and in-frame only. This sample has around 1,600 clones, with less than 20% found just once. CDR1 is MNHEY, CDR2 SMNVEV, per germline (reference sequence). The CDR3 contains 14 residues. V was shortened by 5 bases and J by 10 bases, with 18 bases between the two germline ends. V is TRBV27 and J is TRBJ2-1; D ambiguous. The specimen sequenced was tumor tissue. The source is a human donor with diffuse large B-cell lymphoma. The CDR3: CASSAVGRSREQFF. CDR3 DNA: TGTGCCAGCAGTGCGGTGGGTCGCTCAAGAGAGCAGTTCTTC.